This section outlines one T cell receptor (beta chain) sequence together with its context. As processed by the authors: Estimated nucleated cell counts came from reference gene primer amplification. This table comes from immunoSEQ multiplex PCR, and its TCRdb copy is limited to in-frame clones, with some not included. That table gives V, J and clone size, and the DNA gave D and trimming. The sample has around 190,000 clones; around nine tenths are singletons. CDR1 is SGHRS and CDR2 is YFSETQ in the germline V gene. This CDR3 has 14 amino acids. The ends were cut back, 0 bases at V and 1 base at J, with 5 bases in the middle. The data are from a study of blood T cell repertoires in COVID-19. Study overall: PBMCs, B-cell-depleted T cells, or T cells provided the cDNA or gDNA that made up the material.

The chain combines TRBV5-1 with TRBJ2-1; a weak D match, TRBD1 (5 bases). The TCR originated in a man between 45 and 60 years old with COVID-19, enrolled during active disease. The sample consisted of peripheral blood. The DNA for the CDR3 is TGCGCCAGCAGCTTGGGACAGTCCTACAATGAGCAGTTCTTC. Translated, it gives CASSLGQSYNEQFF. The full variable domain, completed using reference TRBV5-1 and TRBJ2-1, is KAGVTQTPRYLIKTRGQQVTLSCSPISGHRSVSWYQQTPGQGLQFLFEYFSETQRNKGNFPGRFSGRQFSNSRSEMNVSTLELGDSALYLCASSLGQSYNEQFFGPGTRLTVL.